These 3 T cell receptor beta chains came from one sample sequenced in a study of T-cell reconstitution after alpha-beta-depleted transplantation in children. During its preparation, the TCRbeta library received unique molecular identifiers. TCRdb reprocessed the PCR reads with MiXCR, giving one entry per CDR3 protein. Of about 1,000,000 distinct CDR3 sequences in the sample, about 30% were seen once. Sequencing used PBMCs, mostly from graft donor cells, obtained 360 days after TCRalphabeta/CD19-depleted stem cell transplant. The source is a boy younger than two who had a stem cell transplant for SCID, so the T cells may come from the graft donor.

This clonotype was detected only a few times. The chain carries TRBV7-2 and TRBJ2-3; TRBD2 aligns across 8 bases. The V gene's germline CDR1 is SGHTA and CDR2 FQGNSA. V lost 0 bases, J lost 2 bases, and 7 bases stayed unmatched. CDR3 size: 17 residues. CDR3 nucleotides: TGTGCCAGCAGCTTAGCGAGGCTAGCGGGTACCACAGATACGCAGTATTTT. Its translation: CASSLARLAGTTDTQYF.

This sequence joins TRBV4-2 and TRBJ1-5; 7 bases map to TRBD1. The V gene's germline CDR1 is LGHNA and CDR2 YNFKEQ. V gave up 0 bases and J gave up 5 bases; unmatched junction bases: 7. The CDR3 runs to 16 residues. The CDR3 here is CASSQDRGTVYQPQHF. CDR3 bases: TGTGCCAGCAGCCAAGATCGAGGGACAGTTTATCAGCCCCAGCATTTT.

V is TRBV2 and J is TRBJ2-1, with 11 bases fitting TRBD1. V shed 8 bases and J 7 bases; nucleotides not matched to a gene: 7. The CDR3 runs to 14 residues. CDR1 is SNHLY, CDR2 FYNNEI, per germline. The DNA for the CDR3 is TGTGCCAGCGACGCGGGACAGGGGGGGAATGAGCAGTTCTTC. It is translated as CASDAGQGGNEQFF.